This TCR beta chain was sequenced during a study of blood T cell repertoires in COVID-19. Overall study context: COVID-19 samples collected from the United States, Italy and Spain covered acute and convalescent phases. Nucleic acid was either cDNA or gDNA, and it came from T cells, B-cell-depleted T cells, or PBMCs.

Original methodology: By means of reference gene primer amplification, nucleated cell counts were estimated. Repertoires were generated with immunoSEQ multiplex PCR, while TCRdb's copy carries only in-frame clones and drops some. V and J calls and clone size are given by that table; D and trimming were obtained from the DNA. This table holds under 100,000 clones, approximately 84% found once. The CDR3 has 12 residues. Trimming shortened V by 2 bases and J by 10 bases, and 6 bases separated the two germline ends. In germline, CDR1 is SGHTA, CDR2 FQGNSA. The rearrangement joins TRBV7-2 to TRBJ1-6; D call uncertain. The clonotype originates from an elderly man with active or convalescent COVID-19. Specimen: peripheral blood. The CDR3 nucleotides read TGTGCCAGCAGCTTATACGGGTCACCCCTCCACTTT. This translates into CASSLYGSPLHF.